This T cell receptor (beta chain) was captured by sequencing in a study of identical twins. This CDR3 comprises 16 residues. The V and J ends lost 5 bases and 4 bases, in that order; junction bases with no gene match: 12. Germline V gene data show CDR1 as MNHEY and CDR2 as SMNVEV (reference sequence). This clonotype was recorded a few times. Its antigen remains unidentified. General study findings and limits: Some out-of-frame alpha sequences were shared by twins, and these showed excess low generation probability. The authors drew conclusions from cross-sectional statistical analysis rather than following the same donors. Invariant cells of the MAIT and iNKT types might have partly distorted the zero-insertion analyses.

TCRdb reprocessed the 5' RACE reads via MiXCR and lists one record per CDR3 protein. Seen here are 200,000 to 250,000 distinct CDR3 sequences, roughly a tenth observed once, and the top ten hold less than 12%. The sequence derives from a man aged 45-60 years in good health. Sequencing used memory T cells sorted from blood. The chain combines TRBV27 with TRBJ1-1, with 8 bases fitting TRBD1. CDR3 protein: CASSTKDRAGATEAFF. The CDR3, as DNA: TGTGCCAGCAGTACCAAGGACAGGGCGGGGGCCACTGAAGCTTTCTTT.